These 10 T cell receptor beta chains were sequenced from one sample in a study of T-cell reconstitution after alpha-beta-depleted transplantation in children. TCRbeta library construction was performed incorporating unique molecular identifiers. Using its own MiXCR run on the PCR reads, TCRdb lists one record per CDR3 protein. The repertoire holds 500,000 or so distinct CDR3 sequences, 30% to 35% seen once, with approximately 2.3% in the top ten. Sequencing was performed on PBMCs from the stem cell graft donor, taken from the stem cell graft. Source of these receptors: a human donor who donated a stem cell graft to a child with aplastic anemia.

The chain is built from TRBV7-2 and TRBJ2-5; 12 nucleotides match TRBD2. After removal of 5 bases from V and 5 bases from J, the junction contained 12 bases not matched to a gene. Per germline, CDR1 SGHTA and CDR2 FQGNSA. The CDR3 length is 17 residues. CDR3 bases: TGTGCCAGCAGCCGTGTACCGGGACTAGCGGGTTCCGAGACCCAGTACTTC. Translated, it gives CASSRVPGLAGSETQYF.

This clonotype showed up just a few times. The CDR3 loop is CAWSVAGFNQPQHF. In nucleotides, the CDR3 is TGTGCCTGGAGTGTGGCAGGGTTCAATCAGCCCCAGCATTTT. The V gene is TRBV30, the J gene TRBJ1-5, with D possibly being TRBD1 (5 bases). The CDR3 totals 14 residues. Germline V gene data show CDR1 as GTSNPN and CDR2 as SVGIG (reference sequence). Trimming pared 0 bases from V and 3 bases from J, leaving 9 bases between.

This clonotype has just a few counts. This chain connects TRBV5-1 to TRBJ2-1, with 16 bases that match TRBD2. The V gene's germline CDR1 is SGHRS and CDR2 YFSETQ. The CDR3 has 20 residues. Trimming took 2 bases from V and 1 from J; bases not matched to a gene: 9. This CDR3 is CASSFLAGLAGGPSYNEQFF. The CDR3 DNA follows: TGCGCCAGCAGCTTCTTAGCGGGACTAGCGGGAGGGCCGTCCTACAATGAGCAGTTCTTC.

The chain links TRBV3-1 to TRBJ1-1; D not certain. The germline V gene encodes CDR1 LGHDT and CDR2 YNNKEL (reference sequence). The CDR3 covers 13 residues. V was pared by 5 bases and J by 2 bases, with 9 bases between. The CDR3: CASSGRVNTEAFF. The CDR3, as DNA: TGTGCCAGCAGCGGTCGGGTTAACACTGAAGCTTTCTTT.

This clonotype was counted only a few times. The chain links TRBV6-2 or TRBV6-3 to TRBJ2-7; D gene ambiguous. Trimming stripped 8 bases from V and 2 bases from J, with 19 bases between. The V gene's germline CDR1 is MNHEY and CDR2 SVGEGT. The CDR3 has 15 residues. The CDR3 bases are TGTGCCAGCGATCGTGGCATTCAGACCACCTACGAGCAGTACTTC. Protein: CASDRGIQTTYEQYF.

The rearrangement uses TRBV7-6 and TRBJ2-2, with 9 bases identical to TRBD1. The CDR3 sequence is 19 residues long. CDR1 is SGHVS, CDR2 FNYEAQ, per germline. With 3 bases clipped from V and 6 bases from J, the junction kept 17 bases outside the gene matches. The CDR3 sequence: CASSLRSGTGPLLAGELFF. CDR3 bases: TGTGCCAGCAGCTTGAGGTCGGGGACAGGGCCACTATTGGCCGGGGAGCTGTTTTTT.

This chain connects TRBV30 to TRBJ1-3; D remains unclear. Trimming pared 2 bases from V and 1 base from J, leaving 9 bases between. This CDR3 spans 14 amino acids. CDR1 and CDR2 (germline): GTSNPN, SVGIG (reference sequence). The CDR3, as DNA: TGTGCCTGGAGTCCCCCGGGATCTGGAAACACCATATATTTT. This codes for CAWSPPGSGNTIYF.

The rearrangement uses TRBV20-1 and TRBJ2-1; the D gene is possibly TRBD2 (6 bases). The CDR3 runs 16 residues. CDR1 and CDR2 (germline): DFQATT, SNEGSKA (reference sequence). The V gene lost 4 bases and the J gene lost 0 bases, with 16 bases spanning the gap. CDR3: CSATDPSSGSYNEQFF. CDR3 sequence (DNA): TGCAGTGCTACCGATCCCAGTAGCGGCTCCTACAATGAGCAGTTCTTC.

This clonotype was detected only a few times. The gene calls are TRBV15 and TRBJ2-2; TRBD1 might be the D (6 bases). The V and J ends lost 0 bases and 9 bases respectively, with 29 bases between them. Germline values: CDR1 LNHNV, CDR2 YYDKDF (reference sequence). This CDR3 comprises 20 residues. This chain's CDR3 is CATSRDVRQTHRVNCRELFF. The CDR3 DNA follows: TGTGCCACCAGCAGAGATGTCCGCCAAACTCACAGGGTAAACTGCCGGGAGCTGTTTTTT.

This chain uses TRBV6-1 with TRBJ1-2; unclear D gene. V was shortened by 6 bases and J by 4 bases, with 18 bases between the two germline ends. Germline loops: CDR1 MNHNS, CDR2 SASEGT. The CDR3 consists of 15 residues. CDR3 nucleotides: TGTGCCAGCAGGCCTTTGGAGCCGGAGGCCTATGGCTACACCTTC. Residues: CASRPLEPEAYGYTF.